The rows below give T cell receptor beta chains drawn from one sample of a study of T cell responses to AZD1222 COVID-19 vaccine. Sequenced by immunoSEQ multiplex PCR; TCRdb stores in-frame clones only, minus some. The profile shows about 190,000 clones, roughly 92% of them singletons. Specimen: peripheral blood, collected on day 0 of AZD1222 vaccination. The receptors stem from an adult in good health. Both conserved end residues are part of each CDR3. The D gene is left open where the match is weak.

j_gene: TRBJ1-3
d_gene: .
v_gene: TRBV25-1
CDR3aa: CASRDDRSGNTIYF
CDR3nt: TGTGCCAGCAGAGACGACCGCTCTGGAAACACCATATATTTT

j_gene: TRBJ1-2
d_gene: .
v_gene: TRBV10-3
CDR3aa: CAISEAQGNYGYTF
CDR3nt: TGTGCCATCAGTGAAGCACAGGGCAACTATGGCTACACCTTC

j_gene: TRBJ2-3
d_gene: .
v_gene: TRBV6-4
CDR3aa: CASSVTQGDTQYF
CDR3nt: TGTGCCAGCAGTGTCACGCAGGGAGATACGCAGTATTTT

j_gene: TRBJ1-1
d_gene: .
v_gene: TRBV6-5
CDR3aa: CASSYNRGTEAFF
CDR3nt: TGTGCCAGCAGTTACAATCGGGGCACTGAAGCTTTCTTT

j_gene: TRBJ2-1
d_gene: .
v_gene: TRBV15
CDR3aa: CATSKNYNEQFF
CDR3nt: TGTGCCACCAGCAAAAACTACAATGAGCAGTTCTTC

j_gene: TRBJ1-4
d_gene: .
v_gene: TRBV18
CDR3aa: CASCLGVDEKLFF
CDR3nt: TGTGCCAGCTGCCTCGGGGTGGATGAAAAACTGTTTTTT

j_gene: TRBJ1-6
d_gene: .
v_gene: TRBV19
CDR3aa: CASSPRQEFVDSPLHF
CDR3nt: TGTGCCAGTAGTCCTAGACAGGAATTTGTGGATTCACCCCTCCACTTT

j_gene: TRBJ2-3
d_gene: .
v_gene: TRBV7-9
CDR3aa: CASSLEGSTDTQYF
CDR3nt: TGTGCCAGCAGCTTAGAGGGTAGCACAGATACGCAGTATTTT

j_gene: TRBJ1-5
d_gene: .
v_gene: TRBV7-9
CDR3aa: CASSLNWNQPQHF
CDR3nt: TGTGCCAGCAGCTTGAACTGGAATCAGCCCCAGCATTTT

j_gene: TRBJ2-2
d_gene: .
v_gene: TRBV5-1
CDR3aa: CASVSRTGTGELFF
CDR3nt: TGCGCCAGCGTGTCGAGGACGGGCACCGGGGAGCTGTTTTTT

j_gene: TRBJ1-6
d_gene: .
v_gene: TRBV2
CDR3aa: CASRRGENSPLHF
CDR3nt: TGTGCCAGCAGGAGGGGGGAAAATTCACCCCTCCACTTT